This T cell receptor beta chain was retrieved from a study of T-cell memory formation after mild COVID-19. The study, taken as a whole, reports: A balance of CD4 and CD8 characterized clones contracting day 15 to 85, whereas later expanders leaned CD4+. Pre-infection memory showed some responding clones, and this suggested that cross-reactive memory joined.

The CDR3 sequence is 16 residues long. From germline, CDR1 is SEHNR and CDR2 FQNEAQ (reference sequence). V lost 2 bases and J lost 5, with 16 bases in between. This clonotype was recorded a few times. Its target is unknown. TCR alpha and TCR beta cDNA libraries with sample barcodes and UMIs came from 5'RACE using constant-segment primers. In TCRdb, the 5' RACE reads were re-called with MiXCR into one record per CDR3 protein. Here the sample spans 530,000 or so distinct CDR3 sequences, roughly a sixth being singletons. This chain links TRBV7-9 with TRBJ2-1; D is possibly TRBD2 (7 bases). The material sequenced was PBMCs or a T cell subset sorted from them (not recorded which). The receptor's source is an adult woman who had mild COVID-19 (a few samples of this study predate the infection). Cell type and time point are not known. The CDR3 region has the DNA TGTGCCAGCAGCTTATATGCGGGGGCCAGCGACAATGAGCAGTTCTTC. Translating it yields CASSLYAGASDNEQFF.